One sample yielded the 27 T cell receptor beta chains listed below, sequenced in a study of CXCR3-negative and CXCR3-positive naive CD8 T cells. Study results and caveats: Comparison of naive cells showed more hydrophobic TRB CDR3s in CXCR3-positive than in CXCR3-negative naive cells.

These receptors have no identified antigens. 5' RACE that incorporated UMI labels was used to prepare the TRB cDNA libraries. TCRdb re-called the 5' RACE reads, yielding one record per CDR3 amino acid sequence without DNA. This sample contains around 63,000 distinct CDR3 sequences. The sequencing sample was made of naive CXCR3+ CD8+ T cells from blood. Sample subset: CD45RO-CCR7+CD27+CD95- naive CD8+ T cells expressing CXCR3 (TNR3+). Receptors originate from a human donor in good health. Some clones in this sample may be carry-over from other donors' samples.

The V call is TRBV29-1, the J call TRBJ2-2; no DNA is available, so the TRBD1 call from TCRdb remains unchecked. Per the germline V gene, CDR1 is SQVTM and CDR2 is ANQGSEA. The CDR3 consists of 15 residues. CDR3 in amino acids: CSVDLGVENTGELFF.

The chain employs TRBV12-3 or TRBV12-4 and TRBJ2-4. The length of the CDR3 is 14 residues. The CDR3 reads CASSPIVAKNIQYF.

The chain couples TRBV6-2 or TRBV6-3 to TRBJ2-4. CDR3 length equals 16 residues. CDR1 and CDR2 (germline): MNHEY, SVGEGT. The CDR3 loop is CASSYSSGLAKNIQYF.

The chain uses TRBV6-5 and TRBJ1-3. The CDR3 spans 13 residues. Germline CDR1 and CDR2: MNHEY and SVGAGI. The CDR3 protein is CASSYSSGNTIYF.

J is TRBJ1-1 and V is TRBV7-6; the D gene TCRdb calls, TRBD1, cannot be checked with no DNA. Germline V CDR1 and CDR2: SGHVS, FNYEAQ. The CDR3 length is 14 residues. The CDR3: CASSLDSQGTEAFF.

This chain connects TRBV5-1 to TRBJ2-1. CDR3 length: 14 residues. Germline V gene lookup returns CDR1 SGHRS and CDR2 YFSETQ. This CDR3 is CASRSESSYNEQFF.

The genes are TRBV3-1 and TRBJ2-5. The CDR3 runs to 13 residues. The germline CDR1 and CDR2 sequences are LGHDT and YNNKEL (reference sequence). CDR3 protein: CASSQVSEETQYF.

The chain combines TRBV3-1 with TRBJ2-1. Germline V gives CDR1 LGHDT, CDR2 YNNKEL (reference sequence). The CDR3 sequence is 16 residues long. The CDR3 protein is CASSQDVSFSYNEQFF.

The V call is TRBV28, the J call TRBJ1-3; the TCRdb D gene call, TRBD1, has no DNA to confirm it. Per the germline V gene, CDR1 is MDHEN and CDR2 is SYDVKM. The CDR3 covers 18 residues. This CDR3 reads CASSTHPGDGRSGNTIYF.

The rearrangement joins TRBV3-1 to TRBJ2-3; TCRdb's D call of TRBD1 is untestable without DNA. CDR1 is LGHDT, CDR2 YNNKEL, per germline (reference sequence). The CDR3 has 15 residues. The CDR3 spells CASSQRQGITDTQYF.

The chain employs TRBV20-1 and TRBJ1-1. CDR1 and CDR2 from the germline V gene are DFQATT and SNEGSKA (reference sequence). The CDR3 runs to 12 residues. The CDR3 region is CSVTITESEAFF.

J is TRBJ2-7 and V is TRBV27. Germline-derived CDR1 and CDR2 are MNHEY and SMNVEV (reference sequence). This CDR3 contains 12 residues. This CDR3 reads CASIGGSYEQYF.

CDR3 sequence: CASSQENRGGYNEQFF. The rearrangement links TRBV4-3 to TRBJ2-1; TCRdb reports TRBD1, a call that lacks DNA to check it against. The CDR3 loop spans 16 amino acids. CDR1 is LGHNA and CDR2 is YSLEER in the germline V gene.

This CDR3 reads CASSRLAGVRDTQYF. J is TRBJ2-3 and V is TRBV7-6; TCRdb designates TRBD2, a call that cannot be tested without DNA. The germline V gene has CDR1 SGHVS and CDR2 FNYEAQ. CDR3 size: 15 residues. The variable domain in full, completed from reference TRBV7-6 and TRBJ2-3, reads GAGVSQSPRYKVTKRGQDVALRCDPISGHVSLYWYRQALGQGPEFLTYFNYEAQQDKSGLPNDRFSAERPEGSISTLTIQRTEQRDSAMYRCASSRLAGVRDTQYFGPGTRLTVL.

V is TRBV15 and J is TRBJ2-4. CDR1 LNHNV and CDR2 YYDKDF come from the germline V gene (reference sequence). The CDR3 spans 18 residues. CDR3 protein: CATSTTVVAPGDKNIQYF.

The chain carries TRBV20-1 and TRBJ2-2; the D call from TCRdb, TRBD1, cannot be confirmed without DNA. Germline V gives CDR1 DFQATT, CDR2 SNEGSKA (reference sequence). This CDR3 has 14 amino acids. CDR3 region: CSAPLERATGELFF.

This clonotype is labeled medium-sized (0.01 to 0.1%) based on frequency. This rearrangement joins TRBV4-3 to TRBJ2-1; TCRdb outputs TRBD1, but without DNA this stays unchecked. The CDR3 is made up of 16 amino acids. Germline assignment: CDR1 LGHNA and CDR2 YSLEER. This CDR3 reads CASSQDWQGAYNEQFF.

The rearrangement links TRBV29-1 to TRBJ1-2; no DNA is available, so the TRBD1 call from TCRdb remains unchecked. The germline CDR1 and CDR2 sequences are SQVTM and ANQGSEA. The length of the CDR3 is 14 residues. The CDR3 loop reads CSVGGGTGDDGYTF.

This chain links TRBV4-3 with TRBJ1-1; TCRdb proposes TRBD1, but this gene call is untestable without DNA. CDR3 length: 15 residues. Germline lookup yields CDR1 LGHNA and CDR2 YSLEER. The CDR3 spells CASSQARGGGTEAFF.

V and J are TRBV7-9 and TRBJ2-2; the TCRdb D gene call, TRBD2, has no DNA to confirm it. The CDR3 sequence is 15 residues long. CDR1 and CDR2 (germline): SEHNR, FQNEAQ (reference sequence). Here the CDR3 reads CASSSERVITGELFF.

V is TRBV3-2 and J is TRBJ2-5. TRBV3-2 is termed a pseudogene. CDR3 length: 16 amino acids. The CDR3 protein is CASSQVHGESQETQYF.

The rearrangement joins TRBV25-1 to TRBJ1-1; the TRBD1 assignment by TCRdb is unverifiable without DNA. The length of the CDR3 is 16 residues. The germline V gene encodes CDR1 MGHDK and CDR2 SYGVNS. The CDR3 loop reads CASSGRDGRLDTEAFF.

The J gene is TRBJ2-7, the V gene TRBV11-2. The germline V gene has CDR1 SGHAT and CDR2 FQNNGV. The CDR3 consists of 13 residues. The CDR3 loop reads CASSFGEYYEQYF.

V and J are TRBV7-6 and TRBJ2-7; TCRdb gives TRBD2 as the D gene, but with no DNA this cannot be confirmed. The germline V gene has CDR1 SGHVS and CDR2 FNYEAQ. This CDR3 comprises 16 residues. The chain's CDR3 is CASSPGTSGGPYEQYF.

The gene calls are TRBV4-2 and TRBJ2-3; the D call from TCRdb, TRBD1, cannot be confirmed without DNA. Germline lookup yields CDR1 LGHNA and CDR2 YNFKEQ. CDR3 length: 14 residues. CDR3 amino acids: CASSQAGGQDTLYF.

The V and J genes are TRBV10-3 and TRBJ2-1; TCRdb reports TRBD2, a call that lacks DNA to check it against. The germline V gene encodes CDR1 ENHRY and CDR2 SYGVKD. The CDR3 is 15 amino acids. The CDR3 here is CAISESSGDYNEQFF.

The genes are TRBV7-9 and TRBJ2-2; absent DNA, TCRdb's TRBD1 call cannot be checked. Germline V gene sequence: CDR1 SEHNR, CDR2 FQNEAQ (reference sequence). This CDR3 contains 15 residues. This CDR3 is CASSVLQGNTGELFF.